This paragraph covers one T cell receptor beta chain sequence. No antigen is known for it. No much larger clonotype is one base removed from it; base qualities were not supplied. The sample is drawn from a study of T-cell memory formation after mild COVID-19 (dated by TCRdb to the early 2020s). In terms of the full investigation: TCR sequence clusters from the two donors were largely donor specific. Longitudinal TCRalpha and TCRbeta repertoire sequencing tracked T-cell clones expanding and contracting after mild COVID-19 in a couple of donors. The cohort was made up of two young adult volunteers, one female and one male, who were previously healthy.

Ficoll-Paque density gradient centrifugation was used to isolate PBMCs. Trimming leaves V shorter by 2 bases and J shorter by 3 bases, with the junction holding 6 bases beyond the gene matches. The germline V gene sets CDR1 to MNHEY and CDR2 to SVGEGT. The CDR3 runs 15 residues from the cysteine to the phenylalanine. Just the 45-base CDR3 DNA is kept, in frame starting at base 1. The instrument was an Illumina NovaSeq 6000. cDNA libraries for TCRalpha and TCRbeta were prepared by 5'RACE using constant-segment primers, with sample barcodes and unique molecular identifiers added. RNA was extracted from every sample with Trizol reagent. Amplification of the libraries took two PCR steps, and the second step added a second sample barcode plus Illumina TruSeq adapters. Sequencing of the libraries was done on an Illumina NovaSeq, producing 2 x 150 bp paired-end reads. Turning to the authors' computational methods: The reads were demultiplexed and collapsed into UMI-guided consensus sequences using migec v1.2.7. Using mixcr v2.1.11, the UMI consensuses were aligned to TRA and TRB V and J templates and assembled into clonotypes. A clonotype was counted as expanded or contracted only when both edgeR and NoisET called the clonotype significant, with the noise models trained on biological replicates. For edgeR calls, a false discovery rate-adjusted p below 0.01 and a log2 fold-change threshold of 1 were applied. As an exploratory analysis of dynamics, max-normalized trajectories of the 1000 most abundant clonotypes were examined by PCA with hierarchical clustering. Each responding clone was given a CD4 or CD8 phenotype based on the CD4+ and CD8+ repertoires, which had been sequenced separately. Through fastp at Q25 and MiXCR, TCRdb rebuilt clones from the public reads, retaining in-frame beta chains. All rows with the same CDR3 protein become a single entry with the most common DNA and genes. It is TCRdb's table, rather than the study itself, that gives the V and J calls and clone size. The sample profile shows around 320,000 distinct CDR3 sequences; roughly an eighth of them were found once. The top ten clonotypes cover roughly a fifth of the sample.

The paper's findings and limits, for the study overall: Clones that contracted from day 15 to 85 showed balanced CD4/CD8 phenotypes, whereas a second wave of clones that expanded from day 15 to 37 leaned towards CD4+. Some responding clones were found in pre-infection memory, which suggests that pre-existing cross-reactive memory T cells took part in the SARS-CoV-2 response. Contracting CD4+ clones were located mainly in the CM and EM memory subsets, whereas CD8+ clones were found to be enriched in EMRA. The second-wave clones that peaked on day 37 were not confirmed to be SARS-CoV-2 specific. The study included only a couple of mild cases, and larger cohorts that include severe cases with pre-infection samples were judged to be necessary.

The receptor chain draws on TRBV6-2 or TRBV6-3 and TRBJ2-5, and 7 bases in between align with TRBD2. The sample taken for sequencing was PBMCs or a T cell subset sorted from them (not recorded which). This TCR came from a young man who had mild COVID-19 (a few samples of this study predate the infection). The sample titles of this study are shuffled in the database, so cell type and time point are left out; the donor was told from shared clones. The CDR3 amino acid sequence is: CASSYLPSGKETQYF. The DNA reads TGTGCCAGCAGTTACCTCCCTAGCGGAAAAGAGACCCAGTACTTC.